One sample yielded the 15 T cell receptor delta chains listed below, sequenced in a study of γδ T cells in repeated Plasmodium falciparum infection. Gammadelta T cells were flow-sorted from PBMC into Vgamma9/Vdelta2+ and Vdelta2-negative populations for bulk analysis. TCRdb re-called the multiplex PCR reads via CATT. Among tens of thousands of delta-chain clones listed, approximately 1.5% were seen once. Sequenced material: gamma-delta T cells from blood. The receptors come from a pool of human donors (malaria-infected and uninfected, not separated).

Concerning this clone itself: The TCRdb record carries a much larger clone's protein, which differs from this DNA's translation at residue 17; a read error is the likely cause, and the protein listed here is the DNA translation. The V gene was identified as TRDV3, while no J gene was called; the table's D call, TRDD3, has no DNA check behind it. Germline CDR1 TVYSNPD, CDR2 GDNSRS (reference sequence). This CDR3 is built from 19 residues. The CDR3 bases are TGTGCCTCCACCTTCTCCCGTTACTGGGGGATACTGGGAAGCGATAAACCCATCTTT. Amino acids: CASTFSRYWGILGSDKPIF.

In this sample, this clone turned up a few times. This DNA's translation and the protein TCRdb lists, from a much larger clone, do not match at residue 17, likely due to a read error; the protein shown is translated from the DNA. The gene calls are TRDV3 and TRDJ1; 11 bases are a match to TRDD3. As TCRdb names no J gene, one was assigned here on the basis of a DNA match to germline. Germline CDR1 and CDR2: TVYSNPD and GDNSRS (reference sequence). This CDR3 contains 20 residues. CDR3 DNA: TGTGCCTCTTTTTCCTACGTTCGGGCTGGGGGATACCTATACACCGATGAACTCATCTTT. This translates into CASFSYVRAGGYLYTDELIF.

At least ten counts were recorded for this clone. This likely traces to a read error, being one base from a far larger clone. Other nucleotide sequences from this sample produce the same CDR3. J is TRDJ1 and V is TRDV1; 12 positions agree with TRDD3. This CDR3 region has 24 residues. CDR1 and CDR2 from the germline V gene are TSWWSYY and QGS. J lost 0 bases, V lost 1 base, and 24 bases had no gene match. CDR3 nucleotides: TGTGCTCTTGGGGAACCCACCTTTTTCTGTCCCAACTGGGGGATACCCTGCTACACCGATAAACTCATCTTT. Its translation is CALGEPTFFCPNWGIPCYTDKLIF.

With regard to this clone: The amino acid sequence in TCRdb belongs to a much larger clone and departs from this DNA's translation at residue 18, likely a sequencing read error; the sequence shown is translated from the DNA. The chain is built from TRDV1 and TRDJ1; D is unresolved. No J gene is reported in TCRdb; it was inferred here by comparing the DNA with germline. CDR1 and CDR2 from the germline V gene are TSWWSYY and QGS. This CDR3 spans 23 amino acids. The germline V and J ends were trimmed by 0 bases and 4 bases, with 36 bases remaining between them. The CDR3 nucleotides are TGTGCTCTTGGGGAACTAGACAGTAGCTACGGATGGTGGGCGAAACCGGGCCTCGATAAACTCATCTTT. Encoded protein: CALGELDSSYGWWAKPGLDKLIF.

Remarks on this clone: The protein held in TCRdb is that of a much larger clone and does not match this DNA's translation at residue 7, likely because of a read error; the protein shown is translated from the DNA. V usage is TRDV3 and J usage is TRDJ1; D call uncertain. The V gene's germline CDR1 is TVYSNPD and CDR2 GDNSRS (reference sequence). V dropped 2 bases and J dropped 1 base, with 35 bases sitting between them. CDR3 size: 21 residues. The CDR3 sequence is CAFVGPPPILESPGATDKLIF. The CDR3 nucleotides are TGTGCCTTTGTGGGACCTCCCCCAATCCTCGAATCACCCGGAGCCACCGATAAACTCATCTTT.

This clone was observed at least ten times. A far larger clone is a single base away, which makes a read error likely. Other nucleotide sequences from this sample produce the same CDR3. This rearrangement joins TRDV1 to TRDJ1; 10 nucleotides line up with TRDD3. This CDR3 spans 18 amino acids. Germline assignment: CDR1 TSWWSYY and CDR2 QGS. CDR3 amino acids: CALGEPLRTGGSGGKLIF. CDR3 sequence (DNA): TGCGCTCTTGGGGAGCCACTACGTACTGGGGGATCGGGCGGTAAACTCATCTTT.

This clone appeared a few times. Sequence at one end of the junction differs from germline and may be a read error. This rearrangement joins TRDV1 to TRDJ1; unclear D gene. This CDR3 is built from 9 residues. Germline V gives CDR1 TSWWSYY, CDR2 QGS. For the CDR3, the DNA is TGTGCTCTTGGGGAACTTCTATTTTTC. This codes for CALGELLFF.

By share of the sample, this clone is medium-sized. Other DNA sequences in the sample encode the same CDR3. The V and J genes are TRDV1 and TRDJ1, with 8 bases lining up with TRDD3. CDR1 is TSWWSYY and CDR2 is QGS in the germline V gene. The CDR3 is 19 amino acids. V dropped 0 bases and J dropped 6; count of bases not matched to a gene: 18. CDR3 nucleotides: TGTGCTCTTGGGGAACTTGGGCGGTCCGCCATCTGGGGGAGAAATAAACTCATCTTT. Encoded protein: CALGELGRSAIWGRNKLIF.

A few counts support this clone. Given a far larger clone just one base away, this is likely a sequencing read error. Different DNA sequences within this sample yield the same CDR3. The chain carries TRDV3 and TRDJ1; 7 bases align to TRDD3. The J gene was not available in TCRdb and was assigned here by matching the DNA to germline segments. The CDR3 runs 24 residues. Germline values: CDR1 TVYSNPD, CDR2 GDNSRS (reference sequence). In nucleotides, the CDR3 is TGTGCCTTTCGGAAACCAAAATACGTTCATTATGGAGGATACGGTAGAACAAACACTGATAAACTCATCTTT. Translation: CAFRKPKYVHYGGYGRTNTDKLIF.

This clone was seen more than once but under ten times. TCRdb pairs this DNA with a much larger clone's protein that differs at residue 3, likely a read error; the protein shown was translated from the DNA. The V and J genes are TRDV3 and TRDJ1; 8 bases agree with TRDD3. The CDR3 has 19 amino acids. The germline gives CDR1 TVYSNPD, CDR2 GDNSRS (reference sequence). The CDR3 DNA reads TGTGCCCTTAGGAAGGTCCACCAACTGGGGGTTCTCACGCGGGGGAAACTCATCTTT. It codes for CALRKVHQLGVLTRGKLIF.

This clone showed up just a few times. The translation of this DNA and the TCRdb protein of a much larger clone differ at residue 16, probably owing to a read error; the protein shown here is translated from the DNA. The V call is TRDV1, the J call TRDJ1; 10 bases map to TRDD3. The J gene, absent from TCRdb, was called here by matching the DNA to germline. The CDR3 consists of 21 residues. The junction had 22 bases not matched to a gene; V was cut back by 0 bases and J by 6 bases. Germline assignment: CDR1 TSWWSYY and CDR2 QGS. CDR3 in amino acids: CALGELCGCLGDIGREHKLIF. CDR3 coding DNA: TGTGCTCTTGGGGAACTATGTGGGTGCCTGGGGGATATAGGGCGGGAGCATAAACTCATCTTT.

This clone occurred a few times. The mismatch at residue 17 between this DNA's translation and the TCRdb protein of a much larger clone likely reflects a read error; the protein shown is translated from the DNA. The chain recombines TRDV3 with TRDJ1; 13 bases match TRDD3. TCRdb does not report a J gene; here it was assigned by matching the DNA to germline references. Germline V CDR1 and CDR2: TVYSNPD, GDNSRS (reference sequence). This CDR3 contains 21 residues. DNA for the CDR3: TGTGCCTTTAAAGCCTACCCCCGTACTGGGGGATACGCGCGTCGAACCGTTAAACTCATCTTT. Its protein is CAFKAYPRTGGYARRTVKLIF.

This clone has just a few counts. The protein TCRdb lists belongs to a much larger clone and differs from this DNA's translation at residue 9, which points to a read error; the protein shown is made from the DNA. The rearrangement uses TRDV1 and TRDJ3; the match to TRDD3 covers 11 bases. TCRdb records no J gene; here it was assigned by comparing the DNA to germline. Germline CDR1 reads TSWWSYY; CDR2 reads QGS. This CDR3 spans 23 amino acids. Trimming took 2 bases from V and 3 from J; bases not matched to a gene: 18. CDR3 sequence (DNA): TGTGCTCTTGGGGAAAGGTCCCTCTCGGGTCTGGGGGATACAGTCTGGGACACCCGACAGATGTTTTTC. Protein: CALGERSLSGLGDTVWDTRQMFF.

This chain links TRDV1 with TRDJ1, with 10 bases lining up with TRDD3. TCRdb supplies no J gene; here it was assigned by aligning the nucleotide sequence to germline. CDR3 length: 22 residues. CDR1 and CDR2 from the germline V gene are TSWWSYY and QGS. V shed 5 bases, J shed 8 bases, and the junction held 32 bases outside the gene matches. Written as DNA, the CDR3 is TGTGCTCTTGGGAAAAATACGGAATCGTACTTACTGGGGGATCCCCCCGTGAGGAAACTCATCTTT. As protein: CALGKNTESYLLGDPPVRKLIF.

This clone appeared a few times. TCRdb records a much larger clone's protein for this DNA, with a difference at residue 14 that likely arises from a read error; the protein given is the translation of the DNA. V is TRDV2 and J is TRDJ1; possibly TRDD3 for D (6 bases). In the absence of a J gene in TCRdb, the DNA was matched to germline to assign it here. V lost 1 base and J lost 0, with 47 bases in between. From germline, CDR1 is GEAIGNYY and CDR2 EKD. This CDR3 has 27 residues. The CDR3: CACDTSLLRMGSQGDPKPTLYTDKLIF. CDR3 DNA: TGTGCCTGTGACACATCTCTCCTGAGAATGGGATCACAGGGGGACCCAAAACCGACTCTCTACACCGATAAACTCATCTTT.